One sample yielded the 20 T cell receptor beta chains listed below, sequenced in a study of response to subunit inactivated influenza vaccine (dated by TCRdb to between 2017 and 2018). Library generation was performed with RT-PCR. Sequencing used an Illumina HiSeq 2500. Using fastp at Q25 and MiXCR, TCRdb reprocessed the public reads and kept productive beta chains. Rows matching on CDR3 protein sequence are summarized as one entry with the most common DNA and genes. The sample yields about 500,000 distinct CDR3 sequences; more than 15% were counted once. The top ten clones comprise less than 4% of the sample. Sequencing used CD4+ T cells sorted from PBMCs, obtained about 24 months after vaccination. The source of these receptors is a man aged 45-69 years who received an inactivated influenza vaccine. Donor details come from another sample of the same person, matched by shared clones.

The chain joins TRBV27 to TRBJ1-4, with a tentative D call TRBD1 (5 bases). Germline V gives CDR1 MNHEY, CDR2 SMNVEV (reference sequence). V lost 5 bases to trimming and J lost 11 bases, with 12 bases between them. CDR3 size: 12 residues. The DNA of the CDR3 is TGTGCCAGCAGTCCTGGGGGGGATAAACTGTTTTTT. Translation: CASSPGGDKLFF. The whole variable domain, filled in from reference TRBV27 and TRBJ1-4, reads EAQVTQNPRYLITVTGKKLTVTCSQNMNHEYMSWYRQDPGLGLRQIYYSMNVEVTDKGDVPEGYKVSRKEKRNFPLILESPSPNQTSLYFCASSPGGDKLFFGSGTQLSVL.

This clonotype has a handful of counts. This chain uses TRBV6-2 or TRBV6-3 with TRBJ1-1; 7 bases fit TRBD1. From germline, CDR1 is MNHEY and CDR2 SVGEGT. The CDR3 spans 12 residues. V lost 6 bases and J lost 7; bases outside the gene matches: 5. The CDR3 loop is CASRTGSLEAFF. CDR3 bases: TGTGCCAGCAGGACAGGGTCCCTTGAAGCTTTCTTT.

This clonotype qualifies as medium-sized (0.01 to 0.1%). This sequence joins TRBV7-2 and TRBJ2-5; possible D gene TRBD2, 5 bases. This CDR3 contains 14 residues. Per the germline V gene, CDR1 is SGHTA and CDR2 is FQGNSA. V lost 5 bases and J 4 bases, leaving 14 bases between the germline ends. The CDR3 DNA reads as TGTGCCAGCAGCACACCGGGGTTCGGAGAGACCCAGTACTTC. Its translation: CASSTPGFGETQYF.

The chain is built from TRBV15 and TRBJ1-2; unclear D gene. V shed 3 bases and J shed 2 bases, with 10 bases lying between them. The CDR3 runs 14 residues. CDR1 LNHNV and CDR2 YYDKDF come from the germline V gene (reference sequence). The CDR3 here is CATSREGRNYGYTF. In nucleotides, the CDR3 is TGTGCCACCAGCAGGGAGGGAAGGAACTATGGCTACACCTTC.

This clonotype was counted at least ten times. The chain employs TRBV28 and TRBJ2-7; TRBD2 matches at 7 bases. Germline CDR1 and CDR2: MDHEN and SYDVKM. This CDR3 is built from 14 residues. Trimming cost V 1 base and J 6 bases; bases outside gene matches: 6. CDR3 region: CASSLSGGNGEQYF. The CDR3 DNA is TGTGCCAGCAGTTTATCGGGAGGCAATGGCGAGCAGTACTTC.

About this clonotype itself: A much larger clonotype is one base distant, so this may be a read error. This chain links TRBV12-3 or TRBV12-4 with TRBJ2-5, with TRBD2 identical over 7 bases. J lost 4 bases, V lost 3 bases, and 14 bases had no gene match. This CDR3 contains 17 residues. The CDR3: CASSFFRTGGSRETQYF. The DNA for the CDR3 is TGTGCCAGCAGTTTTTTCCGGACTGGCGGGAGTCGAGAGACCCAGTACTTC.

This clonotype was counted between two and nine times. This chain links TRBV20-1 with TRBJ2-7; 9 bases fit TRBD1. There are 14 residues in the CDR3. V was clipped by 1 base and J by 4 bases; unmatched bases: 5. Germline V CDR1 and CDR2: DFQATT, SNEGSKA (reference sequence). The DNA for the CDR3 is TGCAGTGCTAGAGGACCACAGGGGGCTTACGAGCAGTACTTC. It yields the protein CSARGPQGAYEQYF.

At least ten counts were recorded for this clonotype. The chain is built from TRBV7-2 and TRBJ2-7, with 12 bases that match TRBD2. This CDR3 region has 14 residues. Germline CDR1 and CDR2: SGHTA and FQGNSA. V gave up 4 bases and J gave up 10 bases; unmatched junction bases: 8. CDR3 sequence reads: CASSSSRLAGAQYF. The CDR3 DNA reads TGTGCCAGCAGCTCATCTAGACTAGCGGGGGCTCAGTACTTC.

The chain has TRBV5-1 and TRBJ1-4, with TRBD1 identical over 8 bases. CDR3 size: 18 residues. V trimming: 4 bases; J trimming: 2 bases; junction bases outside the gene matches: 13. Germline assignment: CDR1 SGHRS and CDR2 YFSETQ. CDR3 DNA sequence: TGCGCCAGCAGCCCCCGTCGGACAGGGAGGAGCACTAATGAAAAACTGTTTTTT. It encodes CASSPRRTGRSTNEKLFF.

V usage is TRBV20-1 and J usage is TRBJ2-1; TRBD2 is a possible D gene (6 bases). The germline gives CDR1 DFQATT, CDR2 SNEGSKA (reference sequence). The CDR3 spans 15 residues. The germline V and J ends were trimmed by 1 base and 4 bases, with 14 bases remaining between them. CDR3 protein: CSARAFSGAYNEQFF. The CDR3 DNA sequence: TGCAGTGCTAGAGCTTTTAGCGGAGCGTACAATGAGCAGTTCTTC.

The V and J genes are TRBV9 and TRBJ1-2; no clear D gene. CDR3 length equals 16 residues. Per the germline V gene, CDR1 is SGDLS and CDR2 is YYNGEE. V lost 4 bases, J lost 1 base, and 17 bases lay in between. CDR3 coding DNA: TGTGCCAGCAGCACCCTTCCATCGCACTATAACTATGGCTACACCTTC. Translating gives CASSTLPSHYNYGYTF. Complete variable domain (other parts from reference TRBV9 and TRBJ1-2): DSGVTQTPKHLITATGQRVTLRCSPRSGDLSVYWYQQSLDQGLQFLIQYYNGEERAKGNILERFSAQQFPDLHSELNLSSLELGDSALYFCASSTLPSHYNYGYTFGSGTRLTVV.

This chain links TRBV24-1 with TRBJ1-5; TRBD1 might be the D (6 bases). Germline lookup yields CDR1 KGHDR and CDR2 SFDVKD. The CDR3 runs to 15 residues. V was shortened by 3 bases and J by 2 bases, with 10 bases between the two germline ends. DNA of the CDR3: TGTGCCACCAGTGATGACAGGCCTGGCAATCAGCCCCAGCATTTT. Protein sequence: CATSDDRPGNQPQHF.

A single count supports this clonotype. V gene TRBV20-1 combines with J gene TRBJ2-3, with D maybe TRBD2 (6 bases). CDR3 size: 16 residues. Trimming removed 3 bases at V and 0 bases at J, with 16 bases between. The germline gives CDR1 DFQATT, CDR2 SNEGSKA (reference sequence). The CDR3 region is CSASPLAYASTDTQYF. As DNA, the CDR3 is TGCAGTGCTAGCCCTCTAGCGTACGCTAGCACAGATACGCAGTATTTT.

The J gene is TRBJ2-3, the V gene TRBV20-1; 8 bases map to TRBD2. The CDR3 extends over 17 amino acids. Germline assignment: CDR1 DFQATT and CDR2 SNEGSKA (reference sequence). The V gene end was trimmed by 3 bases and the J gene end by 0 bases; junction bases not matched to a gene: 11. CDR3 region: CSASGLAEFVSTDTQYF. DNA of the CDR3: TGCAGTGCTAGCGGACTAGCTGAGTTCGTCAGCACAGATACGCAGTATTTT.

V is TRBV27 and J is TRBJ2-1, with 9 bases aligning to TRBD2. The germline V gene encodes CDR1 MNHEY and CDR2 SMNVEV (reference sequence). This CDR3 has 13 residues. Unmatched junction bases numbered 5, after V lost 1 base and J lost 13 bases. The CDR3 DNA is TGTGCCAGCAGTTTATGGCGGGAGGGATCTCAGTTCTTC. Translated, it gives CASSLWREGSQFF.

This clonotype was seen at least ten times. This chain joins TRBV7-2 and TRBJ2-7; 9 nucleotides match TRBD2. The V and J ends lost 5 bases and 5 bases, in that order; junction bases with no gene match: 7. The V gene's germline CDR1 is SGHTA and CDR2 FQGNSA. This CDR3 region has 14 residues. CDR3 sequence (DNA): TGTGCCAGCAGCGCAAGTGGGACTAGCCACGAGCAGTACTTC. The encoded protein is CASSASGTSHEQYF.

The V gene is TRBV5-1, the J gene TRBJ2-7; D is perhaps TRBD2 (6 bases). CDR1 is SGHRS and CDR2 is YFSETQ in the germline V gene. CDR3 length equals 16 residues. Trimming pared 4 bases from V and 9 bases from J, leaving 26 bases between. In nucleotides, the CDR3 is TGCGCCAGCAGCCCCGGGGACTCCTTCTCCTATGTGGTGCAGTACTTC. This codes for CASSPGDSFSYVVQYF.

This clonotype was seen only a few times. The chain has TRBV11-2 and TRBJ1-4; 7 nucleotides align to TRBD1. The V and J ends lost 5 bases and 11 bases, in that order; junction bases with no gene match: 14. CDR1 and CDR2 (germline): SGHAT, FQNNGV. The length of the CDR3 is 15 residues. The CDR3 reads CASSETGTVSSKLFF. DNA of the CDR3: TGTGCCAGCAGCGAGACAGGGACAGTCTCTAGCAAACTGTTTTTT.

This clonotype was counted at least ten times. The V call is TRBV9, the J call TRBJ2-7; 8 bases match TRBD1. Germline V gene lookup returns CDR1 SGDLS and CDR2 YYNGEE. Unmatched junction bases numbered 8, after V lost 4 bases and J lost 5 bases. The CDR3 spans 14 residues. CDR3 sequence: CASSPRTGLDEQYF. The CDR3 coding sequence is TGTGCCAGCAGCCCCCGGACAGGGCTGGACGAGCAGTACTTC.

The rearrangement uses TRBV20-1 and TRBJ2-7; no firm D call. Germline V CDR1 and CDR2: DFQATT, SNEGSKA (reference sequence). CDR3 length: 14 residues. The V end lost 1 base, the J end lost 6 bases, and 16 bases lay between the germline ends. The CDR3 sequence: CSARAAVHLVEQYF. CDR3 sequence (DNA): TGCAGTGCTAGAGCGGCGGTACACTTGGTCGAGCAGTACTTC.